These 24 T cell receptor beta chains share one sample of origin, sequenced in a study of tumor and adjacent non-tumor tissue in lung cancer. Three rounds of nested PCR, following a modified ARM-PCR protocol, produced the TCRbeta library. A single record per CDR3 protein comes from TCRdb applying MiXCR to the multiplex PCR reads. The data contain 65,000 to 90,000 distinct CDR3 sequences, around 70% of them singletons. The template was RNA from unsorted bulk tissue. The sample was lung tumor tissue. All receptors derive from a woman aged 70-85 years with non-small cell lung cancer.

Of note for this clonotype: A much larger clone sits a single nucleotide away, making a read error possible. The CDR3 bases are TGTGCCAGCAGTCCCCGTCACATGGGGGCCAATCAGCCCCAGCATTTT. It is translated as CASSPRHMGANQPQHF. The chain combines TRBV6-6 with TRBJ1-5; maybe TRBD1 (6 bases). The CDR3 has 16 amino acids. The germline gives CDR1 MNHNY, CDR2 SVGAGI (reference sequence). The V end was cut by 5 bases, the J end by 3 bases, with 17 bases between.

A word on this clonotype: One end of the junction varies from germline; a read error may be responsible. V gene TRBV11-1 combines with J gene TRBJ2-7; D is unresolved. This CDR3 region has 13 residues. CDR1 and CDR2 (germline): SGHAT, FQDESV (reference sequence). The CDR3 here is CASSLAGDLARIF. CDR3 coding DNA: TGTGCCAGCAGCTTAGCAGGCGACTTGGCGAGGATCTTC.

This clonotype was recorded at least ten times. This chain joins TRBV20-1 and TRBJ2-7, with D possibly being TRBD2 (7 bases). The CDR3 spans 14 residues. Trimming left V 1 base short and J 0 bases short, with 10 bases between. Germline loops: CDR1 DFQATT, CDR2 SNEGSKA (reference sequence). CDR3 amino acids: CSARGGGGSYEQYF. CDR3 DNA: TGCAGTGCTAGAGGGGGGGGCGGCTCCTACGAGCAGTACTTC.

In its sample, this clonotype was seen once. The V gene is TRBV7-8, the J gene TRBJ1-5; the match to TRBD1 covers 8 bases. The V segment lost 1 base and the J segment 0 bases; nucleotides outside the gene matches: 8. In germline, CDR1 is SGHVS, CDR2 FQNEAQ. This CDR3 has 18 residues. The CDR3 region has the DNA TGTGCCAGCAGCTTAGAATTTACAGGGGGAAATAGCAATCAGCCCCAGCATTTT. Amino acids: CASSLEFTGGNSNQPQHF.

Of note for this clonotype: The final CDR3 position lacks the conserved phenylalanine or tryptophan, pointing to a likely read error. The CDR3 region has the DNA TGTGCCAGCAGACAGGACAGATTCGGGGACACTGAAGCTTTCCTT. This sequence encodes CASRQDRFGDTEAFL. The rearrangement uses TRBV6-5 and TRBJ1-1; D may be TRBD1 (6 bases). Germline lookup yields CDR1 MNHEY and CDR2 SVGAGI. V dropped 6 bases and J dropped 3 bases, with 17 bases sitting between them. CDR3 length: 15 residues.

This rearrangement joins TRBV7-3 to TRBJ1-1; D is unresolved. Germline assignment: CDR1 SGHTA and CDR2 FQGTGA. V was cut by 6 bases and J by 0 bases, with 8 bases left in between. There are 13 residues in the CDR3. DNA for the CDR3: TGTGCCAGCAGTAGGGCACTGAACACTGAAGCTTTCTTT. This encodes CASSRALNTEAFF.

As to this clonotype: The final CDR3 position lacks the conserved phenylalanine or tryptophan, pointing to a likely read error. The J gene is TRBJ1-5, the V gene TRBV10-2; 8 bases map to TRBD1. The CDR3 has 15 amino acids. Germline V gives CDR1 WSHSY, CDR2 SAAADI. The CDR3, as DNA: TGCGCCAGAAGTGATGGGAGGACAGGGTATCAGCCCCAGCATTCT. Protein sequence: CARSDGRTGYQPQHS.

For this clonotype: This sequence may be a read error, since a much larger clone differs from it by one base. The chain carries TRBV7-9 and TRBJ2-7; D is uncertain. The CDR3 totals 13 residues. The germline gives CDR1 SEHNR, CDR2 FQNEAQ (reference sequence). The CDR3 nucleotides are TGTACCAGCAGCTCCACCCTCTTATACGAGCAGTACTTC. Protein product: CTSSSTLLYEQYF. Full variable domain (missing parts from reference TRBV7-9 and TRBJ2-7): DTGVSQNPRHKITKRGQNVTFRCDPISEHNRLYWYRQTLGQGPEFLTYFQNEAQLEKSRLLSDRFSAERPKGSFSTLEIQRTEQGDSAMYLCTSSSTLLYEQYFGPGTRLTVT.

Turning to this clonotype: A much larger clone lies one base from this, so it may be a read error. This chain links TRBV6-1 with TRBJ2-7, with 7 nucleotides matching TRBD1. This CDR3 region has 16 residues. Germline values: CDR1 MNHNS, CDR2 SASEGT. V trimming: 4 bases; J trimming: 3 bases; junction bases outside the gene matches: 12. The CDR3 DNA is TGTGCCAGCAGTGTTGAAGGGACAGAGGGCAACTACGAGCAGTACTTC. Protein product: CASSVEGTEGNYEQYF.

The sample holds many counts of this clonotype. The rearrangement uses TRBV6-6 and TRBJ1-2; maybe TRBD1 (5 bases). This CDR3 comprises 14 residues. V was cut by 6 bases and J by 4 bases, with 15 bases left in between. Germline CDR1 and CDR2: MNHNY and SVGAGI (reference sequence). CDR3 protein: CASRGGGDGYGYTF. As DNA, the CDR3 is TGTGCCAGCAGGGGGGGGGGAGACGGCTATGGCTACACCTTC.

Written as DNA, the CDR3 is TGCAGCGCCTGGACAGATAACTATGGCTACACCTTC. Translated, it gives CSAWTDNYGYTF. This chain links TRBV29-1 with TRBJ1-2; a weak D match, TRBD1 (6 bases). This CDR3 contains 12 residues. CDR1 SQVTM and CDR2 ANQGSEA come from the germline V gene. Trimming removed 7 bases at V and 1 base at J, with 10 bases between.

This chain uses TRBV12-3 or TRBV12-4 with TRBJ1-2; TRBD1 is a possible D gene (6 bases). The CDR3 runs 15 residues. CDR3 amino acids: CTNSYNREVFYGYTF. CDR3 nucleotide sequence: TGTACCAACAGCTATAACAGGGAGGTATTCTATGGCTACACCTTC.

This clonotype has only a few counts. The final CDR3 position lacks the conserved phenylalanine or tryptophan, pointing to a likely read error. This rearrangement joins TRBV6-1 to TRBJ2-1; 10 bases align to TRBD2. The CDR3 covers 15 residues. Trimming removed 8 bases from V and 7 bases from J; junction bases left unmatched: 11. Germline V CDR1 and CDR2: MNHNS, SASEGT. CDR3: CASAVLAGGWNEQFL. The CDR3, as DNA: TGTGCCAGCGCCGTATTAGCGGGAGGTTGGAATGAGCAGTTCTTA.

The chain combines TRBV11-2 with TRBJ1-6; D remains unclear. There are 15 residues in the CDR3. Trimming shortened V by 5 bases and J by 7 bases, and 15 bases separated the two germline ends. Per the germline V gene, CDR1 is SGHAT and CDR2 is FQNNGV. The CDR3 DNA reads TGTGCCAGCAGCAGAGATTCCGCCTGGAATTCACCCCTCCACTTT. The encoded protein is CASSRDSAWNSPLHF.

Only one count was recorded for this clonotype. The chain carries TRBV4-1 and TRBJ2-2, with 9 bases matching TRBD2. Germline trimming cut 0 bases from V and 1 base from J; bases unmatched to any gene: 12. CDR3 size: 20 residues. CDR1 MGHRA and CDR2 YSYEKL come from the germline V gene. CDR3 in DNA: TGCGCCAGCAGCCAAGAAGGCAGCGGGAGGTGTGTAGGGAACACCGGGGAGCTGTTTTTT. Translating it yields CASSQEGSGRCVGNTGELFF.

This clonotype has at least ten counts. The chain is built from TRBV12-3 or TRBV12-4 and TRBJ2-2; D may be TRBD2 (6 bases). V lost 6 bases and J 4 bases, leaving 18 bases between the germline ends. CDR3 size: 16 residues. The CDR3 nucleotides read TGTGCCAGCAGCCTAGGACTACTCCGGAGCACCGGGGAGCTGTTTTTT. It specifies CASSLGLLRSTGELFF.

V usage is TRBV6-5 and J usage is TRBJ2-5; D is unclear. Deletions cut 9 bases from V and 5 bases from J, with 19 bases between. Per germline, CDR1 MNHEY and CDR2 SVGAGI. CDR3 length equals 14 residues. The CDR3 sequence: CASGFPNAWETQYF. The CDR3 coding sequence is TGTGCCAGTGGTTTCCCTAACGCGTGGGAGACCCAGTACTTC.

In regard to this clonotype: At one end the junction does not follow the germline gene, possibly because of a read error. The chain's CDR3 is CAISQERGANYGYTF. The CDR3 region has the DNA TGCGCCATCAGCCAAGAACGGGGGGCTAACTATGGCTACACCTTC. The chain joins TRBV4-1 to TRBJ1-2; the D gene is possibly TRBD1 (5 bases). The CDR3 extends over 15 amino acids. CDR1 is MGHRA, CDR2 YSYEKL, per germline.

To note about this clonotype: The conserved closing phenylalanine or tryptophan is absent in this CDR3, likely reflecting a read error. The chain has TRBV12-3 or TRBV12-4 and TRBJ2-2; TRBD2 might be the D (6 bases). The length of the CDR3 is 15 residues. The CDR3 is CASSTGLGNTGELFY. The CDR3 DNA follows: TGTGCCAGCAGTACGGGACTGGGGAACACCGGGGAACTGTTTTAT.

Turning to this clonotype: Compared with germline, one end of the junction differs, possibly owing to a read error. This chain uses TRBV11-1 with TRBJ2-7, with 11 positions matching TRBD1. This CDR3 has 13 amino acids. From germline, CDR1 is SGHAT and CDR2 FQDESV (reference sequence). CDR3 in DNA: TGTGCCAGCAGGAGGACAGGGGGCTACGGGCAGCACTTC. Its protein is CASRRTGGYGQHF.

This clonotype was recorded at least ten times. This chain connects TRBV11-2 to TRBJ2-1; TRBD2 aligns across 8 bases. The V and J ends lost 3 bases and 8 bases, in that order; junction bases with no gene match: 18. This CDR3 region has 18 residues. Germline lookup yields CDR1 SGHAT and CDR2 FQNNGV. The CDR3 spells CASSLGRYAAGAGDEQFF. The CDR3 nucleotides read TGTGCCAGCAGCTTGGGGAGGTATGCAGCGGGGGCAGGGGATGAGCAGTTCTTC. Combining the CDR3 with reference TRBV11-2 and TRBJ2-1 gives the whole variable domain EAGVAQSPRYKIIEKRQSVAFWCNPISGHATLYWYQQILGQGPKLLIQFQNNGVVDDSQLPKDRFSAERLKGVDSTLKIQPAKLEDSAVYLCASSLGRYAAGAGDEQFFGPGTRLTVL.

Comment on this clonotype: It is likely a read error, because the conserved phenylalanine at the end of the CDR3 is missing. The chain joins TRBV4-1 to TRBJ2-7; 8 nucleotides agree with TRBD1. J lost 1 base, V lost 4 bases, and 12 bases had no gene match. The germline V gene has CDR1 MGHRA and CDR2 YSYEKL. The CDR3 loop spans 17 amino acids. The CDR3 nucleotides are TGCGCCAGCAGCCTACCGCAGGACAGGGCTACGTCCTACGAGCAGTACTAC. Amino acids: CASSLPQDRATSYEQYY.

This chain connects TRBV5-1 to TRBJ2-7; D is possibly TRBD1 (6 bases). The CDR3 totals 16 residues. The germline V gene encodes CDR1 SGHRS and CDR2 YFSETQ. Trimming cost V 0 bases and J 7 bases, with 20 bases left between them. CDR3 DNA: TGCGCCAGCAGCTTGGGTATCGGGACAAACGCGGTAGAGCAGTACTTC. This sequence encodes CASSLGIGTNAVEQYF.

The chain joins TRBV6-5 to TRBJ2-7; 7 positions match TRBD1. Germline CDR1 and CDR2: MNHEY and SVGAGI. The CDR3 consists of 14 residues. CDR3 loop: CVNSLQGDGYEQYF. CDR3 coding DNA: TGTGTCAACAGTTTGCAGGGGGATGGCTACGAGCAGTACTTC.